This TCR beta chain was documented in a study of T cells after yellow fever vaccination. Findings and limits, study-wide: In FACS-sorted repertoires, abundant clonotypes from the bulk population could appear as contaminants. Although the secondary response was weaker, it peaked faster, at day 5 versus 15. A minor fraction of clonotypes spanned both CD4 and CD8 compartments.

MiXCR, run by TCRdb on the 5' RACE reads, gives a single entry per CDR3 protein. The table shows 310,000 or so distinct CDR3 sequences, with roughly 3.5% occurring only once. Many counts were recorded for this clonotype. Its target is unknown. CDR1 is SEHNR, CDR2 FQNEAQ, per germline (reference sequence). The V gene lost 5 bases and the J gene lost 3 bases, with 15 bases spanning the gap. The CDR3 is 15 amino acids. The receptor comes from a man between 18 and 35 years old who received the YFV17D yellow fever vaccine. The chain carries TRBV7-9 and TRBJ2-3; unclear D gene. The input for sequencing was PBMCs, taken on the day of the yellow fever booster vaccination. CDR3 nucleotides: TGTGCCAGCAGCAGGGTACCTGACCAAACAGATACGCAGTATTTT. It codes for CASSRVPDQTDTQYF.